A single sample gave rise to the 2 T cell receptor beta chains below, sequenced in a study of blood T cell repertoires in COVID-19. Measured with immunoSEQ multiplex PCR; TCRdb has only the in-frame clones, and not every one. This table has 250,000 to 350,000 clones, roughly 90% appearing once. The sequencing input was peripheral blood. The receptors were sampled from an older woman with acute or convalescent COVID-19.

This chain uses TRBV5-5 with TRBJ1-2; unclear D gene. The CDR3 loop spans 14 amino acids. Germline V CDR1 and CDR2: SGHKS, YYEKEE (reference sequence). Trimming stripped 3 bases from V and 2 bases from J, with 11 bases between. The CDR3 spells CASSSTTGNYGYTF. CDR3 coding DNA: TGTGCCAGCAGCTCAACGACGGGAAACTATGGCTACACCTTC.

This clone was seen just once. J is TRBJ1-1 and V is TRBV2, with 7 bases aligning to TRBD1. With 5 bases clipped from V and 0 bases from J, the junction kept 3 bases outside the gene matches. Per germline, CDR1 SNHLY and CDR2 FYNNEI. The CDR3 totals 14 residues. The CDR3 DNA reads TGTGCCAGCAGTCCGACAGGGCTGAACACTGAAGCTTTCTTT. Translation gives CASSPTGLNTEAFF.